The sample holds a few counts of the clone carrying this T cell receptor (beta chain). The data stem from a study of beta chain features in type 1 diabetes. V lost 8 bases and J lost 2; bases outside the gene matches: 11. CDR1 MNHNS and CDR2 SASEGT come from the germline V gene. This CDR3 is 15 amino acids long. TCRB transcripts that were expressed got sequenced, as all of the isolated RNA had been reverse transcribed. The method was immunoSEQ multiplex PCR; TCRdb's version includes in-frame clones alone and lacks a portion of them. The sample carries roughly 500,000 clones, about an eighth recorded once.

Sequencing input: naive CD4+ T cells from blood. This receptor was identified in a woman aged 18-30 years in good health. This chain connects TRBV6-1 to TRBJ2-5, with 7 bases identical to TRBD1. The CDR3 nucleotides read TGTGCCAGCTCCTTACCTGGGACAGAACAAGAGACCCAGTACTTC. Its protein is CASSLPGTEQETQYF.